A selection of T cell receptor beta chains follows, all from one sample in a study of beta chain features in type 1 diabetes. Profiling relied on immunoSEQ multiplex PCR, and the TCRdb table lists in-frame clones only, not all of them. The sample yields 65,000 to 100,000 clones, roughly a third seen once. Material: stem cell memory CD4+ T cells from blood. The receptors derive from a woman under 30 in good health. Each CDR3 is given with its conserved first and last residue. A D gene is named only where the DNA matches it firmly. Expanded clones are given a class, and other clones once, few, many or no size at all.

d_gene	j_gene	v_gene	abundance	CDR3aa	CDR3nt
.	TRBJ1-1	TRBV29-1	few	CSVETGARGSEAFF	TGCAGCGTTGAAACTGGGGCCAGGGGCTCTGAAGCTTTCTTT
.	TRBJ1-4	TRBV18	.	CASSPPNLEKLFF	TGTGCCAGCTCACCACCGAACTTAGAAAAACTGTTTTTT
.	TRBJ2-2	TRBV7-2	.	CASSFRTGELFF	TGTGCCAGCAGCTTCCGCACCGGGGAGCTGTTTTTT
TRBD2	TRBJ2-4	TRBV7-2	few	CASSLGLAGDIQYF	TGTGCCAGCAGCCTGGGACTAGCGGGTGACATTCAGTACTTC
.	TRBJ2-3	TRBV5-1	few	CASSGSGPNTDTQYF	TGCGCCAGCAGCGGTAGCGGACCAAACACAGATACGCAGTATTTT
.	TRBJ2-3	TRBV2	few	CASSHTDTQYF	TGTGCCAGCAGCCACACAGATACGCAGTATTTT
.	TRBJ1-5	TRBV7-8	.	CASSPGRETSPQHF	TGTGCCAGCAGCCCCGGACGGGAAACATCGCCCCAGCATTTT
TRBD1	TRBJ1-5	TRBV18	few	CASSPRQGTGNQPQHF	TGTGCCAGCTCACCCCGACAGGGAACGGGCAATCAGCCCCAGCATTTT
.	TRBJ2-3	TRBV7-2	.	CASSLGLQGNYF	TGTGCCAGCAGCTTAGGGTTGCAGGGAAACTATTTT
.	TRBJ1-1	TRBV18	.	CASSPQGQGDTEAFF	TGTGCCAGCTCACCACAGGGGCAGGGTGACACTGAAGCTTTCTTT
TRBD2	TRBJ2-1	TRBV2	.	CASSIAGSTVEQFF	TGTGCCAGCAGTATAGCGGGATCGACGGTTGAGCAGTTCTTC
.	TRBJ2-5	TRBV18	few	CASSGQAVQETQYF	TGTGCCAGCTCAGGTCAAGCGGTCCAAGAGACCCAGTACTTC
TRBD2	TRBJ2-7	TRBV9	.	CASSVGTSGYEQYF	TGTGCCAGCAGCGTAGGGACTAGCGGCTACGAGCAGTACTTC
.	TRBJ2-3	TRBV23-1	few	CASSQSEEGEGDTQYF	TGCGCCAGCAGTCAATCGGAAGAGGGGGAAGGAGATACGCAGTATTTT
.	TRBJ2-6	TRBV5-1	few	CASRAGVGASGANVLTF	TGCGCCAGCAGAGCCGGGGTGGGGGCCTCTGGGGCCAACGTCCTGACTTTC
.	TRBJ2-7	TRBV15	.	CATSRFKGDGSSYEQYF	TGTGCCACCAGCAGGTTCAAGGGAGACGGGAGCTCCTACGAGCAGTACTTC
.	TRBJ1-1	TRBV9	few	CASSPQGMAYTEAFF	TGTGCCAGCAGCCCCCAGGGGATGGCCTACACTGAAGCTTTCTTT
.	TRBJ1-5	TRBV18	.	CASSPGEDQPQHF	TGTGCCAGCTCACCGGGGGAGGATCAGCCCCAGCATTTT
TRBD1	TRBJ1-1	TRBV7-9	few	CASSLTQGDTEAFF	TGTGCCAGCAGCTTAACCCAGGGGGACACTGAAGCTTTCTTT
.	TRBJ2-5	TRBV9	.	CASNLAPGEETQYF	TGTGCCAGCAACTTAGCCCCGGGGGAAGAGACCCAGTACTTC
TRBD1	TRBJ1-1	TRBV29-1	.	CSVDLTGKGEAFF	TGCAGCGTTGACCTGACAGGGAAGGGTGAAGCTTTCTTT
.	TRBJ2-3	TRBV11-2	.	CASSLWPGQFTDTQYF	TGTGCCAGCAGCTTATGGCCCGGACAGTTCACAGATACGCAGTATTTT
TRBD1	TRBJ2-5	TRBV18	.	CASSPGTGGSRETQYF	TGTGCCAGCTCACCCGGGACAGGGGGAAGTCGAGAGACCCAGTACTTC
TRBD1	TRBJ1-1	TRBV11-1	few	CASSLMGQGATEAFF	TGTGCCAGCAGCTTAATGGGACAGGGGGCCACTGAAGCTTTCTTT
.	TRBJ2-5	TRBV11-1	.	CASSLNGQTQETQYF	TGTGCCAGCAGCCTCAACGGACAGACACAAGAGACCCAGTACTTC
.	TRBJ1-1	TRBV9	few	CASSGGPSDTEAFF	TGTGCCAGCAGCGGGGGCCCCTCGGACACTGAAGCTTTCTTT
.	TRBJ2-3	TRBV5-1	.	CASSPGGTADTQYF	TGCGCCAGCAGCCCTGGGGGGACGGCAGATACGCAGTATTTT
.	TRBJ1-2	TRBV25-1	.	CASSESPGAYGYTF	TGTGCCAGCAGTGAATCTCCAGGGGCCTATGGCTACACCTTC
TRBD1	TRBJ2-1	TRBV11-2	.	CASSTSGTGGNEQFF	TGTGCCAGCAGCACTTCCGGGACAGGTGGGAATGAGCAGTTCTTC